The clone carrying this T cell receptor (beta chain) was seen a single time. CDR3 length: 14 residues. Germline CDR1 and CDR2: SGHRS and YFSETQ. V dropped 4 bases and J dropped 4; count of bases not matched to a gene: 7. The data are from a study of blood T cell repertoires in COVID-19. Study summary: Acute and convalescent COVID-19 specimens originated in the United States, Italy and Spain.

Original data processing: Amplified reference gene primers provided the basis for estimating nucleated cell counts. The data were produced by immunoSEQ multiplex PCR, yet TCRdb's version contains in-frame clones alone and is incomplete. V and J calls and clone size are as listed in that table; D and trimming were resolved from the DNA. This sample has some 300,000 clones, with around 90% found just once. Individuals drawn from 20 to 25 US areas were roughly 18 to 100 years old. Clinical histories supplied by participants themselves formed the basis of cohort assignment. The sample taken for sequencing was PBMCs or T cells enriched from blood (not recorded which). The chain carries TRBV5-1 and TRBJ1-2; TRBD1 aligns across 7 bases. The receptor was derived from a woman aged 18-29 years with acute COVID-19. The CDR3 coding sequence is TGCGCCAGCAGCCCGGGACAGCTAGCCTATGGCTACACCTTC. This translates into CASSPGQLAYGYTF.